The 9 T cell receptor beta chains listed next were all sequenced from one sample in a study of blood T cell repertoires in COVID-19. The method was immunoSEQ multiplex PCR; TCRdb's version includes in-frame clones alone and lacks a portion of them. Among about 84,000 clones listed, about 86% were seen once. The sequencing sample was made of peripheral blood. These receptors were taken from an elderly man with active or convalescent COVID-19.

V and J are TRBV2 and TRBJ1-6, with D perhaps matching TRBD1 (6 bases). The CDR3 has 14 residues. V was shortened by 6 bases and J by 2 bases, with 8 bases between the two germline ends. Germline values: CDR1 SNHLY, CDR2 FYNNEI. Here the CDR3 reads CASRQGPYNSPLHF. Here the CDR3 DNA reads TGTGCCAGCAGACAGGGACCCTATAATTCACCCCTCCACTTT. The entire variable domain, with the rest obtained from reference TRBV2 and TRBJ1-6, is as follows: EPEVTQTPSHQVTQMGQEVILRCVPISNHLYFYWYRQILGQKVEFLVSFYNNEISEKSEIFDDQFSVERPDGSNFTLKIRSTKLEDSAMYFCASRQGPYNSPLHFGNGTRLTVT.

V and J are TRBV28 and TRBJ2-3; 10 nucleotides match TRBD2. The CDR3 contains 16 residues. The V gene's germline CDR1 is MDHEN and CDR2 SYDVKM. The ends lost 5 bases at V and 6 bases at J; junction bases unmatched: 11. For the CDR3, the DNA is TGTGCCAGCAGTCCTCCTAGCGGGAGTCGGGGTGATACGCAGTATTTT. Translated, it gives CASSPPSGSRGDTQYF.

J is TRBJ2-7 and V is TRBV5-1, with a weak D call TRBD1 (6 bases). This CDR3 is built from 13 residues. Trimming took 4 bases from V and 0 from J, leaving 8 bases between them. Germline V gene data show CDR1 as SGHRS and CDR2 as YFSETQ. The CDR3 is CASSPDSSYEQYF. In nucleotides, the CDR3 is TGCGCCAGCAGCCCGGACAGCTCCTACGAGCAGTACTTC.

This clone was recorded a few times. This chain joins TRBV7-8 and TRBJ2-1; tentative D call: TRBD2 (5 bases). V was cut by 5 bases and J by 6 bases, with 8 bases left in between. From germline, CDR1 is SGHVS and CDR2 FQNEAQ. This CDR3 contains 12 residues. The CDR3 bases are TGTGCCAGCAGCCGGACTGGCAATGAGCAGTTCTTC. It codes for CASSRTGNEQFF.

This chain joins TRBV2 and TRBJ1-1, with D perhaps matching TRBD1 (5 bases). Trimming stripped 4 bases from V and 1 base from J, with 7 bases between. Germline V lookup: CDR1 SNHLY, CDR2 FYNNEI. The CDR3 spans 13 residues. CDR3 sequence: CASSGQGNTEAFF. DNA of the CDR3: TGTGCCAGCAGTGGGCAGGGGAACACTGAAGCTTTCTTT.

The rearrangement uses TRBV29-1 and TRBJ2-3, with no clear D. V dropped 2 bases and J dropped 4 bases, with 7 bases sitting between them. The V gene's germline CDR1 is SQVTM and CDR2 ANQGSEA. CDR3 length: 12 amino acids. CDR3 nucleotide sequence: TGCAGCGTTGAATCCGCGGCAGATACGCAGTATTTT. Its protein product is CSVESAADTQYF.

This clone was detected once. The rearrangement joins TRBV10-3 to TRBJ2-3; TRBD1 might be the D (6 bases). Germline V gene data show CDR1 as ENHRY and CDR2 as SYGVKD. The CDR3 consists of 12 residues. Trimming stripped 6 bases from V and 3 bases from J, with 7 bases between. Here the CDR3 DNA reads TGTGCCATCAGGGGGGCGACAGATACGCAGTATTTT. Translation: CAIRGATDTQYF.

This CDR3 is CASGGAGMNTIYF. The CDR3 DNA reads as TGTGCCTCTGGGGGGGCAGGGATGAACACCATATATTTT. The chain joins TRBV10-3 to TRBJ1-3, with a weak D call TRBD1 (6 bases). The CDR3 has 13 amino acids. V was shortened by 11 bases and J by 7 bases, with 18 bases between the two germline ends. Per the germline V gene, CDR1 is ENHRY and CDR2 is SYGVKD.

V gene TRBV9 combines with J gene TRBJ2-1; 9 bases map to TRBD1. J was trimmed by 6 bases and V by 4 bases; bases with no gene match: 14. CDR1 and CDR2 (germline): SGDLS, YYNGEE. The CDR3 consists of 17 residues. The CDR3 loop is CASSFLLPGQGPNEQFF. The CDR3 DNA reads TGTGCCAGCAGCTTTCTCCTCCCGGGACAGGGCCCCAATGAGCAGTTCTTC.